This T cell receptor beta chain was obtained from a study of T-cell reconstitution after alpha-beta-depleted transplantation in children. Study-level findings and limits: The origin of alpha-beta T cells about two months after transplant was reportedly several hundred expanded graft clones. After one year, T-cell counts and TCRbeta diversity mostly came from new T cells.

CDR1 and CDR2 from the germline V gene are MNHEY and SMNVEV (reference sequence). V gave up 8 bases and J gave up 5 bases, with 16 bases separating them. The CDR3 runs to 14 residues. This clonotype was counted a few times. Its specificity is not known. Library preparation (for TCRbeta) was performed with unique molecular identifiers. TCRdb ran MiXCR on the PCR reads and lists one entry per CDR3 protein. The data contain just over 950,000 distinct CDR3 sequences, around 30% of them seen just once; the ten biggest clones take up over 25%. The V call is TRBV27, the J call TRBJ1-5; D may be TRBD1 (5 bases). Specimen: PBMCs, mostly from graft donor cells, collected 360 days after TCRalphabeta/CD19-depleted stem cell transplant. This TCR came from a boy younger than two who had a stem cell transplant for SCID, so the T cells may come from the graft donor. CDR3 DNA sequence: TGTGCCAGCGCCGCTCAGGGTTCGTATCAGCCCCAGCATTTT. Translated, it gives CASAAQGSYQPQHF.